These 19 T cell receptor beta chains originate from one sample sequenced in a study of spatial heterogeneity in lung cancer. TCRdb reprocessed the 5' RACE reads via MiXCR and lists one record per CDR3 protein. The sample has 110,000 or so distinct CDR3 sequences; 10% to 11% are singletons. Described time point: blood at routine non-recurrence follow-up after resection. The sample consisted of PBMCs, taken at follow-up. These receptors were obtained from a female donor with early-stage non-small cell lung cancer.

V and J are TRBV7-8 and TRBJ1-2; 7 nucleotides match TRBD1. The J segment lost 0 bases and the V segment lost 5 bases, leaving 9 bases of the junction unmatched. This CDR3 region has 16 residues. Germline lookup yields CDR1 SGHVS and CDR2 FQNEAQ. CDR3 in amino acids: CASSRLGQTTNYGYTF. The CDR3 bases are TGTGCCAGCAGCCGGCTGGGACAGACTACTAACTATGGCTACACCTTC. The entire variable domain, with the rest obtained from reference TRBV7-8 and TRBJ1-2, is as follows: GAGVSQSPRYKVAKRGQDVALRCDPISGHVSLFWYQQALGQGPEFLTYFQNEAQLDKSGLPSDRFFAERPEGSVSTLKIQRTQQEDSAVYLCASSRLGQTTNYGYTFGSGTRLTVV.

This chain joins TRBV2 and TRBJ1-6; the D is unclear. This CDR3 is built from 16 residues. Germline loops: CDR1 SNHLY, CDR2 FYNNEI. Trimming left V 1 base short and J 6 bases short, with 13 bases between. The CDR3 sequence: CASSEVLFLGNSPLHF. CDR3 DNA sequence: TGTGCCAGCAGTGAAGTGTTATTTTTGGGTAATTCACCCCTCCACTTT. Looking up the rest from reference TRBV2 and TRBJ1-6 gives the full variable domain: EPEVTQTPSHQVTQMGQEVILRCVPISNHLYFYWYRQILGQKVEFLVSFYNNEISEKSEIFDDQFSVERPDGSNFTLKIRSTKLEDSAMYFCASSEVLFLGNSPLHFGNGTRLTVT.

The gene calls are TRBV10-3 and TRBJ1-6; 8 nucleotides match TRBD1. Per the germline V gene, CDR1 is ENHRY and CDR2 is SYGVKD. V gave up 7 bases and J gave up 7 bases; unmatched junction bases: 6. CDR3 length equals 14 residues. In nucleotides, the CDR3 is TGTGCCATCAACGACAGGGGATTAAATTCACCCCTCCACTTT. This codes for CAINDRGLNSPLHF.

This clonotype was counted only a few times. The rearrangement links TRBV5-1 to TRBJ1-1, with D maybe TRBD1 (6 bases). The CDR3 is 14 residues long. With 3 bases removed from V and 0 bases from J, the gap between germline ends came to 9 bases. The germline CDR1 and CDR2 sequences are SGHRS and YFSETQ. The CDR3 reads CASSSQGLNTEAFF. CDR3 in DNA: TGCGCCAGCAGCTCACAGGGCCTGAACACTGAAGCTTTCTTT.

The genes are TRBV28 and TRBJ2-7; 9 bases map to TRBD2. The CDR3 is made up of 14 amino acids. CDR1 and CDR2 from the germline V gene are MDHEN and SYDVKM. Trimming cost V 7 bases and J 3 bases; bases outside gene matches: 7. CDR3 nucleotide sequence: TGTGCCAGCACCAAGACTAGCGGCCTCTACGAGCAGTACTTC. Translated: CASTKTSGLYEQYF.

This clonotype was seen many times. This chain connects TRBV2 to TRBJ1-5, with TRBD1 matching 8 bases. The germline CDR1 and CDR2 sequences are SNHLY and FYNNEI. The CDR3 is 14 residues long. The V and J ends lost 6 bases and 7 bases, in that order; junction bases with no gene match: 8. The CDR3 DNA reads TGTGCCAGCAGGGGGACAGGCCAGTGGCAGCCCCAGCATTTT. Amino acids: CASRGTGQWQPQHF.

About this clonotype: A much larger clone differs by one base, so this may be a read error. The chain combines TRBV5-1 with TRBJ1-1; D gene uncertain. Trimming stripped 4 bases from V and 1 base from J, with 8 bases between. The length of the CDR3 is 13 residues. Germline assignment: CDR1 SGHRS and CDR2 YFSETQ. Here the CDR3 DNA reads TGCGCCAGCAGCCCGGACCAGAACACTGAAGCTTTCTTT. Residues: CASSPDQNTEAFF.

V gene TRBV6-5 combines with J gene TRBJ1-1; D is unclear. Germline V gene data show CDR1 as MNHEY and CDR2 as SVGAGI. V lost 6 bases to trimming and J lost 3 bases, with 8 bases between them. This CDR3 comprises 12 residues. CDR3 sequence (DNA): TGTGCCAGCAGGGGAACCTACACTGAAGCTTTCTTT. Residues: CASRGTYTEAFF.

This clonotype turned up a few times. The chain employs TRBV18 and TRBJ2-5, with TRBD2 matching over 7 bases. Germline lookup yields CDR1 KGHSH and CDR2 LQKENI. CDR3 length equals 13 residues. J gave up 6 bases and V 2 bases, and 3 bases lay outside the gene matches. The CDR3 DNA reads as TGTGCCAGCTCACCAGGGACTAAACAGACCCAGTACTTC. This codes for CASSPGTKQTQYF. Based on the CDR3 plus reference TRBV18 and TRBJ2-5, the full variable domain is NAGVMQNPRHLVRRRGQEARLRCSPMKGHSHVYWYRQLPEEGLKFMVYLQKENIIDESGMPKERFSAEFPKEGPSILRIQQVVRGDSAAYFCASSPGTKQTQYFGPGTRLLVL.

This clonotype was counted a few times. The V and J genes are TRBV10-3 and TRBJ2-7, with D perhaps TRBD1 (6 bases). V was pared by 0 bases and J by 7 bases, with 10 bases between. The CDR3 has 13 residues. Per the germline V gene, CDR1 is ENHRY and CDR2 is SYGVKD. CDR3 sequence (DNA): TGTGCCATCAGTGAGTCTTCAGGGGATGAGCAGTACTTC. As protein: CAISESSGDEQYF.

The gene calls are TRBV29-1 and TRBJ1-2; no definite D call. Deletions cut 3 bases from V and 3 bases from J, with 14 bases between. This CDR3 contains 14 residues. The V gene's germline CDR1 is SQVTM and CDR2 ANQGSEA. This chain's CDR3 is CSVELPRFYYGYTF. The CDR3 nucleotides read TGCAGCGTTGAGCTTCCCAGGTTCTACTATGGCTACACCTTC.

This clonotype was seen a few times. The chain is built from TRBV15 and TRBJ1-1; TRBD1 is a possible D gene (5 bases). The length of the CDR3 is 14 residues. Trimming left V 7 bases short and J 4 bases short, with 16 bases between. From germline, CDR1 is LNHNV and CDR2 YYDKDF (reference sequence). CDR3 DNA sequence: TGTGCCACCACCGGCGCGGGGCGTGGCACTGAAGCTTTCTTT. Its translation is CATTGAGRGTEAFF.

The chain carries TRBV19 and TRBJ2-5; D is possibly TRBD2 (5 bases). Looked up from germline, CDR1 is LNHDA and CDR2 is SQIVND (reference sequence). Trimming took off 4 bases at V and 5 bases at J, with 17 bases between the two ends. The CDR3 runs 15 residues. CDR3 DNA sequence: TGTGCCAGTAGTAAACGCTCGGGGTTCATTGAGACCCAGTACTTC. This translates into CASSKRSGFIETQYF.

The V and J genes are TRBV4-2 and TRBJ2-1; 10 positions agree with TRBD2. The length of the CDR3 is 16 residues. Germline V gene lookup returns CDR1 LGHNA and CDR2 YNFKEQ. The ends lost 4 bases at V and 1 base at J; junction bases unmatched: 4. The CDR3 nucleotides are TGTGCCAGCAGCCGGGGGACTAGCGAGTCCTACAATGAGCAGTTCTTC. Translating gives CASSRGTSESYNEQFF.

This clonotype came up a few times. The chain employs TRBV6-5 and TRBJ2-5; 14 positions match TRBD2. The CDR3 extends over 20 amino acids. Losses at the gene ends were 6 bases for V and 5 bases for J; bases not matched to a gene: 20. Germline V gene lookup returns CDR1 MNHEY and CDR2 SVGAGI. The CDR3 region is CASSARWRIRTSGRKETQYF. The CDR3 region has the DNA TGTGCCAGCAGCGCGAGGTGGCGAATTAGGACTAGCGGGAGGAAGGAGACCCAGTACTTC.

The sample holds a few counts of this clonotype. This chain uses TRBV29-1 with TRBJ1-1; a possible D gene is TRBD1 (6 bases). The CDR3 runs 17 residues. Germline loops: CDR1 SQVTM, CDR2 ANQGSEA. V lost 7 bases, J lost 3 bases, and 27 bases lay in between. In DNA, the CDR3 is TGCAGCGGAACGGGACAAATCCTTCAGCGAGGTTACACTGAAGCTTTCTTT. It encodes CSGTGQILQRGYTEAFF.

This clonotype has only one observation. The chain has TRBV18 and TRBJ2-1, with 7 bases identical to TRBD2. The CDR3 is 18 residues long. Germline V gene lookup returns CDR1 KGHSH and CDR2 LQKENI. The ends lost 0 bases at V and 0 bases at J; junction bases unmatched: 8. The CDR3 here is CASSPPGWRESSYNEQFF. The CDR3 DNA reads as TGTGCCAGCTCACCACCGGGATGGCGGGAGAGCTCCTACAATGAGCAGTTCTTC.

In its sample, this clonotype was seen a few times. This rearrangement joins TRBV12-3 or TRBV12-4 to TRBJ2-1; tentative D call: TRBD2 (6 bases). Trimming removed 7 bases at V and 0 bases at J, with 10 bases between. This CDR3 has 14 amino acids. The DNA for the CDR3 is TGTGCCAGCACCCCGCGGGGCTCCTACAATGAGCAGTTCTTC. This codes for CASTPRGSYNEQFF.

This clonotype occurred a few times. The CDR3 region is CASSQYPQATNEKLFF. CDR3 in DNA: TGTGCCAGCAGCCAATACCCACAGGCAACTAATGAAAAACTGTTTTTT. The V and J genes are TRBV14 and TRBJ1-4; tentative D call: TRBD1 (5 bases). Germline V CDR1 and CDR2: SGHDN, FVKESK. The CDR3 covers 16 residues. Trimming removed 2 bases at V and 0 bases at J, with 10 bases between.